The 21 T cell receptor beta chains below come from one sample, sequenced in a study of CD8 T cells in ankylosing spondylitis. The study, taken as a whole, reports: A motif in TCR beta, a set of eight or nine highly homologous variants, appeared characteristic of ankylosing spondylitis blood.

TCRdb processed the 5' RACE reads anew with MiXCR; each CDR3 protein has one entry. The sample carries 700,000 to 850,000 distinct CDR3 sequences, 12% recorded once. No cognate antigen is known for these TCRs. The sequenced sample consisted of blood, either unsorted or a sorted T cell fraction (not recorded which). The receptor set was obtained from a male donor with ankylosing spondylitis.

This CDR3 reads CAAAPSPGDNQPQHF. CDR3 DNA sequence: TGTGCCGCAGCCCCGTCCCCGGGAGATAATCAGCCCCAGCATTTT. The chain combines TRBV10-3 with TRBJ1-5; D is ambiguous. Germline V gives CDR1 ENHRY, CDR2 SYGVKD. With 11 bases removed from V and 4 bases from J, the gap between germline ends came to 21 bases. The length of the CDR3 is 15 residues.

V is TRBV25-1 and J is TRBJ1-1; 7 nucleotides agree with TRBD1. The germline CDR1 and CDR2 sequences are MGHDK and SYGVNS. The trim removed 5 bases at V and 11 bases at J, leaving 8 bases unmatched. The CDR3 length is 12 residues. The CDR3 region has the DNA TGTGCCAGCAGTTTACGGACAGGAGACGCTTTCTTT. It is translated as CASSLRTGDAFF.

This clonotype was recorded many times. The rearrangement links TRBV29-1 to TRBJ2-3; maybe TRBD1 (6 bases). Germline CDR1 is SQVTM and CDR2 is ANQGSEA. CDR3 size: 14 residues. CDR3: CSVQQGTSTDTQYF. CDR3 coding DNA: TGCAGTGTGCAACAGGGAACCAGCACAGATACGCAGTATTTT.

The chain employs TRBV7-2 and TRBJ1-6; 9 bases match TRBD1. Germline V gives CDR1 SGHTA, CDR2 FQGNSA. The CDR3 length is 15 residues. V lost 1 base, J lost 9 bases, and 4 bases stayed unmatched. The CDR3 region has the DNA TGTGCCAGCAGCTTAGTAGACAGGGGGGTTTCACCCCTCCACTTT. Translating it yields CASSLVDRGVSPLHF. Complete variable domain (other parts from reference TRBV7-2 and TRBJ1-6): GAGVSQSPSNKVTEKGKDVELRCDPISGHTALYWYRQSLGQGLEFLIYFQGNSAPDKSGLPSDRFSAERTGGSVSTLTIQRTQQEDSAVYLCASSLVDRGVSPLHFGNGTRLTVT.

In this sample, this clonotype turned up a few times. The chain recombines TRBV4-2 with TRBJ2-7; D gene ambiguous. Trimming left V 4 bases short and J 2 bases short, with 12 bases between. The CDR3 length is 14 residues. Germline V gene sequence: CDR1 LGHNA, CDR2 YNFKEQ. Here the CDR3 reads CASSPTAFTYEQYF. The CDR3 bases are TGTGCCAGCAGCCCGACTGCTTTTACCTACGAGCAGTACTTC.

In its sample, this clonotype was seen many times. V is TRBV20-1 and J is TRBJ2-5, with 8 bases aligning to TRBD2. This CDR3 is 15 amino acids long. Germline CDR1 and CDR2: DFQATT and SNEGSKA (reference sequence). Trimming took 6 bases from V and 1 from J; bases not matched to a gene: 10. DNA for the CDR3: TGCAGTGCAGGACCGGGACTAGGTTTCCAAGAGACCCAGTACTTC. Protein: CSAGPGLGFQETQYF.

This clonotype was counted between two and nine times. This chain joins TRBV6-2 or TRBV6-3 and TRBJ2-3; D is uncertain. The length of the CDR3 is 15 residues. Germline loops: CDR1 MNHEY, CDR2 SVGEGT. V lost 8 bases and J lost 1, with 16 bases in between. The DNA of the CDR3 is TGTGCCAGCTCTGGCGCCCCTTCGGGCACAGATACGCAGTATTTT. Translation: CASSGAPSGTDTQYF.

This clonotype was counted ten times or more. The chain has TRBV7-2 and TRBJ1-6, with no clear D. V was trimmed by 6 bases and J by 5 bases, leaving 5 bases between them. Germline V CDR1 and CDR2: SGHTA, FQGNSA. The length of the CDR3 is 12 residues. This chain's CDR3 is CASRENNSPLHF. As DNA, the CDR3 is TGTGCCAGCAGAGAAAATAATTCACCCCTCCACTTT.

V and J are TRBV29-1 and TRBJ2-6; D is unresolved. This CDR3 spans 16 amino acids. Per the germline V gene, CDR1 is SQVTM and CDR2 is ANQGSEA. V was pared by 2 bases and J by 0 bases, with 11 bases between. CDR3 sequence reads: CSVEFAGFSGANVLTF. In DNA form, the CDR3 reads TGCAGCGTTGAATTTGCCGGGTTCTCTGGGGCCAACGTCCTGACTTTC.

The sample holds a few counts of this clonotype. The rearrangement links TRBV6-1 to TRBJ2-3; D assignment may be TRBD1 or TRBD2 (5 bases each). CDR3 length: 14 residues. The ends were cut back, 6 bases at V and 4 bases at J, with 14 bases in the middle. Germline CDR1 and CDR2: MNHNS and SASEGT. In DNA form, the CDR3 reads TGTGCCAGCAGGGGGACGTGGGGATCAGATACGCAGTATTTT. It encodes CASRGTWGSDTQYF.

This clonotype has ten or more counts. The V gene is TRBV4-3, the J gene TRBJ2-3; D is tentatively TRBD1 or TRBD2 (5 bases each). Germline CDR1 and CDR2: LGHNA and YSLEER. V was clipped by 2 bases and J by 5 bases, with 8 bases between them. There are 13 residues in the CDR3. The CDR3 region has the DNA TGCGCCAGCAGCCAAACGAGGGGAGATACGCAGTATTTT. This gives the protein CASSQTRGDTQYF.

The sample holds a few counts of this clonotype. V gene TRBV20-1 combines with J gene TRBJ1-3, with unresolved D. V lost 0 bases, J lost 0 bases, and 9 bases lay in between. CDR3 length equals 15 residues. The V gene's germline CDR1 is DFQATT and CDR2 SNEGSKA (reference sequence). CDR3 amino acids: CSARDLRSSGNTIYF. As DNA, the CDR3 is TGCAGTGCTAGAGATCTAAGGAGCTCTGGAAACACCATATATTTT.

CDR3 residues: CSARGGAGYGYTF. The CDR3 DNA is TGCAGTGCTAGAGGGGGCGCCGGCTATGGCTACACCTTC. The chain combines TRBV20-1 with TRBJ1-2, with D perhaps matching TRBD1 (5 bases). The CDR3 runs to 13 residues. V was cut by 1 base and J by 4 bases, with 10 bases left in between. Germline V CDR1 and CDR2: DFQATT, SNEGSKA (reference sequence).

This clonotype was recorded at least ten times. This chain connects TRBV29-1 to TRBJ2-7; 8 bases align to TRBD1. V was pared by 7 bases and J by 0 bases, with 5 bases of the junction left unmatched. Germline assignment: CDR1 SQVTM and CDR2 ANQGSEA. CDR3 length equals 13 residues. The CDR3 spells CSGTGGSSYEQYF. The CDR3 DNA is TGCAGCGGTACAGGGGGGAGCTCCTACGAGCAGTACTTC.

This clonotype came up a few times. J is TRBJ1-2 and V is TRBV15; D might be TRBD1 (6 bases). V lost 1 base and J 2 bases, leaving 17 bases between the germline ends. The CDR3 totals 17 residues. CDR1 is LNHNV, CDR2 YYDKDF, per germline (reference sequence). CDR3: CATSRVLGGPANYGYTF. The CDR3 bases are TGTGCCACCAGCAGAGTGTTGGGGGGCCCGGCGAACTATGGCTACACCTTC.

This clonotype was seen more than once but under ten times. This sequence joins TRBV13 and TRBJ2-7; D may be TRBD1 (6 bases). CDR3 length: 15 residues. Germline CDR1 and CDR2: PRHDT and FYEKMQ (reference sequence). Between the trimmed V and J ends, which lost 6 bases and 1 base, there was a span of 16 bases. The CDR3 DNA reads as TGTGCCAGCAGAGCAACGAAGGGGACATCCTACGAGCAGTACTTC. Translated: CASRATKGTSYEQYF.

The CDR3 DNA reads as TGTGCCAGCAGTGTAGACAGGGACGGGGACGAGCAGTACTTC. It specifies CASSVDRDGDEQYF. The chain links TRBV27 to TRBJ2-7, with 7 nucleotides matching TRBD1. In germline, CDR1 is MNHEY, CDR2 SMNVEV (reference sequence). The V gene end was trimmed by 5 bases and the J gene end by 5 bases; junction bases not matched to a gene: 9. The CDR3 loop spans 14 amino acids.

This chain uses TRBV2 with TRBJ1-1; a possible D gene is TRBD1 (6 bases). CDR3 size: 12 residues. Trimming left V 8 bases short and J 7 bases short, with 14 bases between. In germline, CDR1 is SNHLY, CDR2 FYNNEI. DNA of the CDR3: TGTGCCAGCGGGGGACATCCGATTGAAGCTTTCTTT. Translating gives CASGGHPIEAFF.

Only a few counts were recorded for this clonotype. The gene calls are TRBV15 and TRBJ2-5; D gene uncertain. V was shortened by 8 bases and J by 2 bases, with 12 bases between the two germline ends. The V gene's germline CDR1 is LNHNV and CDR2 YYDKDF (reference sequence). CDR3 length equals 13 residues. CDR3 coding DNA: TGTGCCACCTCGAAGGGTGAACAAGAGACCCAGTACTTC. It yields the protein CATSKGEQETQYF.

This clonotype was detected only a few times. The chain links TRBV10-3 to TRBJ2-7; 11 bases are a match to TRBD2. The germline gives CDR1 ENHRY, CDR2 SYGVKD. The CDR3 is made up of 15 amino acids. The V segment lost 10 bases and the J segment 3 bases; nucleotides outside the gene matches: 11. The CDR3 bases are TGTGCCAGCCATGCCGGGACTAGCGGAGGCTACGAGCAGTACTTC. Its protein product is CASHAGTSGGYEQYF.

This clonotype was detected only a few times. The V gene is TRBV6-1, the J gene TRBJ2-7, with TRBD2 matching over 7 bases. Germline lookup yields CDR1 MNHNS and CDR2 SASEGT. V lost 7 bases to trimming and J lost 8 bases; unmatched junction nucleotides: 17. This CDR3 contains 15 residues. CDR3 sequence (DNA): TGTGCCAGCACCCGAGCGGGACCCACCTACCTCCAGCAGTACTTC. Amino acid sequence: CASTRAGPTYLQQYF.